This T cell receptor (beta chain) comes out of a study of blood T cell repertoires in COVID-19. Sequencing used immunoSEQ multiplex PCR; TCRdb keeps in-frame clones, though not all of them. The data show 90,000 to 150,000 clones, 65% to 90% seen once. Germline values: CDR1 SNHLY, CDR2 FYNNEI. This CDR3 has 14 residues. Germline trimming cut 6 bases from V and 1 base from J; bases unmatched to any gene: 6. The chain employs TRBV2 and TRBJ2-7, with 7 bases matching TRBD1. The source of this sequence is a man at least 80 years old with acute or convalescent COVID-19. The sample was peripheral blood. CDR3 region: CASRRGTASYEQYF. As DNA, the CDR3 is TGTGCCAGCAGGAGAGGGACAGCATCCTACGAGCAGTACTTC.